A selection of T cell receptor beta chains follows, all from one sample in a study of blood T cell repertoires in COVID-19. Assay: immunoSEQ multiplex PCR; the TCRdb copy retains only in-frame clones and omits some. Of roughly 80,000 clones listed, 88% are singletons. The sample consisted of peripheral blood. These receptor sequences come from a human donor in a cohort sampled during active COVID-19. Each CDR3 is given with its conserved first and last residue. Fields, in order: J gene, clone size, CDR3 length, V gene, D gene, CDR3 DNA, CDR3 protein. D genes are given only for firm matches. A clone size is listed for some rows: how often the clone was seen (once, few, many), or a class if it is expanded.

J gene: TRBJ1-2
clone size: once
CDR3 length: 15
V gene: TRBV30
D gene: TRBD1
CDR3 DNA: TGTGCCTGGAGTTACTCCGGGACAGGGGACTATGGCTACACCTTC
CDR3 protein: CAWSYSGTGDYGYTF

J gene: TRBJ2-3
clone size: .
CDR3 length: 18
V gene: TRBV7-8
D gene: .
CDR3 DNA: TGTGCCAGCAGCTTAGCGTCGCAGGGGTTTTTTGGTACAGATACGCAGTATTTT
CDR3 protein: CASSLASQGFFGTDTQYF

J gene: TRBJ2-2
clone size: once
CDR3 length: 16
V gene: TRBV5-1
D gene: TRBD1
CDR3 DNA: TGCGCCAGCAGCTTAGGACAGGGAATAGGCGCCGGGGAGCTGTTTTTT
CDR3 protein: CASSLGQGIGAGELFF

J gene: TRBJ2-1
clone size: .
CDR3 length: 12
V gene: TRBV12-3/TRBV12-4
D gene: .
CDR3 DNA: TGTGCCAGCAAAACTACGTACAATGAGCAGTTCTTC
CDR3 protein: CASKTTYNEQFF

J gene: TRBJ2-7
clone size: .
CDR3 length: 15
V gene: TRBV9
D gene: TRBD2
CDR3 DNA: TGTGCCAGCAGCTCAGCAGCGGGAGAGGGCTACGAGCAGTACTTC
CDR3 protein: CASSSAAGEGYEQYF

J gene: TRBJ2-2
clone size: few
CDR3 length: 17
V gene: TRBV3-1/TRBV3-2
D gene: TRBD2
CDR3 DNA: TGTGCCAGCAGCAAATTTACTAGCGGGACGAACACCGGGGAGCTGTTTTTT
CDR3 protein: CASSKFTSGTNTGELFF

J gene: TRBJ2-7
clone size: .
CDR3 length: 14
V gene: TRBV7-9
D gene: TRBD1
CDR3 DNA: TGTGCCAGCAGCTTGACAGGGGGTGGCTACGAGCAGTACTTC
CDR3 protein: CASSLTGGGYEQYF

J gene: TRBJ2-4
clone size: .
CDR3 length: 14
V gene: TRBV13
D gene: TRBD2
CDR3 DNA: TGTGCCAGCAGCCCTGGGACTAGTCAAAACATTCAGTACTTC
CDR3 protein: CASSPGTSQNIQYF

J gene: TRBJ2-1
clone size: .
CDR3 length: 16
V gene: TRBV7-2
D gene: .
CDR3 DNA: TGTGCCAGCAGCTTAGCGGGAGACTACCCCTACAATGAGCAGTTCTTC
CDR3 protein: CASSLAGDYPYNEQFF

J gene: TRBJ2-3
clone size: .
CDR3 length: 16
V gene: TRBV9
D gene: TRBD2
CDR3 DNA: TGTGCCAGCAGCGCACACCCGGGACTAGGTCGAGATACGCAGTATTTT
CDR3 protein: CASSAHPGLGRDTQYF

J gene: TRBJ1-6
clone size: .
CDR3 length: 16
V gene: TRBV5-1
D gene: TRBD1
CDR3 DNA: TGCGCCAGCAGCTTCTTCCCGGGACAGGATAATTCACCCCTCCACTTT
CDR3 protein: CASSFFPGQDNSPLHF

J gene: TRBJ2-7
clone size: .
CDR3 length: 15
V gene: TRBV5-4
D gene: TRBD2
CDR3 DNA: TGTGCCAGCAGCCCCGTAATGACTAGCGGTTACGAGCAGTACTTC
CDR3 protein: CASSPVMTSGYEQYF

J gene: TRBJ1-1
clone size: .
CDR3 length: 13
V gene: TRBV25-1
D gene: .
CDR3 DNA: TGTGCCAGCAGTTCCGGGACATTCTCTATAGCTTTCTTT
CDR3 protein: CASSSGTFSIAFF

J gene: TRBJ2-1
clone size: .
CDR3 length: 18
V gene: TRBV9
D gene: .
CDR3 DNA: TGTGCCAGCAGTCGATCAGGGATTCTCCCCCACATTTACAATGAGCAGTTCTTC
CDR3 protein: CASSRSGILPHIYNEQFF

J gene: TRBJ2-3
clone size: .
CDR3 length: 15
V gene: TRBV10-3
D gene: .
CDR3 DNA: TGTGCCATCACCCGGAGTCCCCTAGGCACAGATACGCAGTATTTT
CDR3 protein: CAITRSPLGTDTQYF